The 15 T cell receptor beta chains in this list originate from one sample, sequenced in a study of blood T cells in healthy people across ages. A second PCR of roughly 7 to 11 cycles used a sample-barcoded 5' primer and a J-beta primer mix. TCRdb analysed the 5' RACE reads with MiXCR anew, one entry per CDR3 protein. The table has fewer than 950,000 distinct CDR3 sequences, around 36% seen once; the top ten hold 13%. The sequenced sample consisted of blood. Source of these receptors: a man aged 18-30 years in good health.

On this clonotype: Since a much larger clone is just one base distant, this may be a read error. CDR3 bases: TGTGCCACATCAAAGGTTTACAATGAGCAGTTCTTC. It encodes CATSKVYNEQFF. This chain joins TRBV10-3 and TRBJ2-1; D remains unclear. V gave up 10 bases and J gave up 4 bases, with 11 bases separating them. The CDR3 contains 12 residues. Germline CDR1 ENHRY, CDR2 SYGVKD.

The chain links TRBV25-1 to TRBJ1-2, with D unclear. This CDR3 contains 14 residues. The V end was cut by 3 bases, the J end by 4 bases, with 12 bases between. Germline CDR1 and CDR2: MGHDK and SYGVNS. The CDR3 loop is CASSEGSISYGYTF. The DNA for the CDR3 is TGTGCCAGCAGTGAGGGGTCCATAAGCTATGGCTACACCTTC.

The chain recombines TRBV6-5 with TRBJ2-3; 10 positions agree with TRBD2. Per germline, CDR1 MNHEY and CDR2 SVGAGI. Losses at the gene ends were 6 bases for V and 5 bases for J; bases not matched to a gene: 8. This CDR3 is 15 amino acids long. CDR3 loop: CASRRSGGAGDTQYF. The DNA for the CDR3 is TGTGCCAGCAGGCGGAGCGGGGGGGCAGGAGATACGCAGTATTTT.

In its sample, this clonotype was seen a few times. The chain uses TRBV6-2 or TRBV6-3 and TRBJ2-5, with 7 positions matching TRBD1. The ends lost 5 bases at V and 2 bases at J; junction bases unmatched: 11. The length of the CDR3 is 16 residues. Germline V lookup: CDR1 MNHEY, CDR2 SVGEGT. In nucleotides, the CDR3 is TGTGCCAGCAGTCCGCATACAGGGGAAGGGCAAGAGACCCAGTACTTC. Translating gives CASSPHTGEGQETQYF.

This clonotype was observed at least ten times. The genes are TRBV7-2 and TRBJ2-7; perhaps D is TRBD1 or TRBD2 (6 bases each). The CDR3 totals 16 residues. Trimming stripped 1 base from V and 0 bases from J, with 13 bases between. Germline lookup yields CDR1 SGHTA and CDR2 FQGNSA. The CDR3 loop reads CASSLVGGASSYEQYF. The CDR3 nucleotides read TGTGCCAGCAGCTTAGTCGGGGGCGCCAGCTCCTACGAGCAGTACTTC.

In the case of this clonotype: The junction departs from the called germline gene at one end, perhaps through a read error. The chain uses TRBV27 and TRBJ1-2, with D possibly TRBD1 on 5 matching bases. This CDR3 has 19 amino acids. Germline V gene sequence: CDR1 MNHEY, CDR2 SMNVEV (reference sequence). For the CDR3, the DNA is TGTGCCAGCACCCCCTTGGGGGTGTCCCCGGCACAAACTAATTATGGCTACACCTTC. It translates to CASTPLGVSPAQTNYGYTF.

The chain is built from TRBV20-1 and TRBJ2-1; D remains ambiguous. CDR3 length: 13 residues. With 5 bases removed from V and 8 bases from J, the gap between germline ends came to 16 bases. CDR1 and CDR2 from the germline V gene are DFQATT and SNEGSKA (reference sequence). This chain's CDR3 is CSAPKQNHYEQFF. CDR3 coding DNA: TGCAGTGCTCCTAAACAGAACCACTATGAGCAGTTCTTC.

This rearrangement joins TRBV11-1 to TRBJ2-7; D is undetermined. Trimming took 4 bases from V and 2 from J, leaving 6 bases between them. Germline CDR1 and CDR2: SGHAT and FQDESV (reference sequence). The CDR3 is made up of 12 amino acids. CDR3 protein: CASSSVAYEQYF. As DNA, the CDR3 is TGTGCCAGCAGCTCGGTTGCCTACGAGCAGTACTTC.

This clonotype showed up many times. The gene calls are TRBV5-6 and TRBJ2-3; 10 nucleotides line up with TRBD1. The CDR3 consists of 16 residues. The V gene's germline CDR1 is SGHDT and CDR2 YYEEEE. V gave up 1 base and J gave up 5 bases; unmatched junction bases: 7. The CDR3 DNA reads TGTGCCAGCAGCTTGCAGACAGGGGGCGCGGAAGATACGCAGTATTTT. This gives the protein CASSLQTGGAEDTQYF.

V and J are TRBV5-6 and TRBJ1-2, with 11 bases aligning to TRBD1. This CDR3 comprises 15 residues. Germline CDR1 SGHDT, CDR2 YYEEEE. Losses at the gene ends were 3 bases for V and 3 bases for J; bases not matched to a gene: 4. CDR3 sequence: CASSSPGQGDYGYTF. CDR3 DNA: TGTGCCAGCAGCTCTCCGGGACAGGGGGACTATGGCTACACCTTC.

Only one count was recorded for this clonotype. The gene calls are TRBV20-1 and TRBJ1-1; 11 bases are a match to TRBD1. Per the germline V gene, CDR1 is DFQATT and CDR2 is SNEGSKA (reference sequence). This CDR3 is 14 amino acids long. The trim removed 4 bases at V and 3 bases at J, leaving 4 bases unmatched. CDR3 sequence reads: CSANLGQGDTEAFF. CDR3 bases: TGCAGTGCTAACCTGGGACAGGGGGACACTGAAGCTTTCTTT.

The J gene is TRBJ1-1, the V gene TRBV7-8, with 8 bases that match TRBD1. The germline CDR1 and CDR2 sequences are SGHVS and FQNEAQ. The CDR3 totals 13 residues. V gave up 5 bases and J gave up 4 bases; unmatched junction bases: 3. The CDR3 loop reads CASSTDRVTEAFF. Here the CDR3 DNA reads TGTGCCAGCAGCACGGACAGGGTCACTGAAGCTTTCTTT.

This clonotype came up a few times. The rearrangement joins TRBV20-1 to TRBJ2-5; D ambiguous. CDR1 and CDR2 (germline): DFQATT, SNEGSKA (reference sequence). V was trimmed by 3 bases and J by 4 bases, leaving 12 bases between them. CDR3 length: 13 residues. The CDR3 loop reads CSASASYGETQYF. CDR3 DNA: TGCAGTGCTAGTGCTTCATACGGAGAGACCCAGTACTTC.

The V call is TRBV2, the J call TRBJ1-2, with D unclear. Germline CDR1 reads SNHLY; CDR2 reads FYNNEI. V lost 7 bases, J lost 6 bases, and 15 bases lay in between. CDR3 length equals 13 residues. The CDR3 DNA is TGTGCCAGCAACACCCAACCCCGGCATGGCTACACCTTC. It yields the protein CASNTQPRHGYTF.

This clonotype was counted between two and nine times. This chain connects TRBV6-2 or TRBV6-3 to TRBJ1-2; 7 bases align to TRBD1. Looked up from germline, CDR1 is MNHEY and CDR2 is SVGEGT. V was pared by 0 bases and J by 5 bases, with 12 bases of the junction left unmatched. This CDR3 region has 17 residues. The CDR3 region has the DNA TGTGCCAGCAGTTACTCCTGGACAGGCAACTCGGCTTATGGCTACACCTTC. Translating it yields CASSYSWTGNSAYGYTF.